Following are 5 T cell receptor beta chains from one sample sequenced in a study of cytomegalovirus exposure and HLA in healthy donors. Only in-frame clones appear in the TCRdb table, and some are missing; sequencing was by immunoSEQ multiplex PCR. The repertoire holds approximately 300,000 clones, with roughly 90% as singletons. The material sequenced was PBMCs. These receptors came from a woman aged 25 to 39 in good health and CMV-seropositive.

This chain links TRBV30 with TRBJ2-4, with 7 bases identical to TRBD1. Germline CDR1 GTSNPN, CDR2 SVGIG (reference sequence). There are 15 residues in the CDR3. Germline trimming cut 3 bases from V and 9 bases from J; bases unmatched to any gene: 14. CDR3 loop: CAWRSQILGGGIQYF. The CDR3 nucleotides read TGTGCCTGGAGGTCCCAGATCTTAGGGGGCGGCATTCAGTACTTC.

The chain combines TRBV11-1 with TRBJ2-1, with 10 bases lining up with TRBD1. CDR3 length equals 18 residues. The junction had 11 bases not matched to a gene; V was cut back by 1 base and J by 5 bases. CDR1 is SGHAT, CDR2 FQDESV, per germline (reference sequence). CDR3 sequence (DNA): TGTGCCAGCAGCTTAGGGATCCGGGACAGGGGCCCACACAATGAGCAGTTCTTC. Amino acid sequence: CASSLGIRDRGPHNEQFF.

The V gene is TRBV10-3, the J gene TRBJ2-6; possibly TRBD1 for D (6 bases). Germline V CDR1 and CDR2: ENHRY, SYGVKD. V dropped 0 bases and J dropped 5 bases, with 17 bases sitting between them. The CDR3 has 18 residues. As DNA, the CDR3 is TGTGCCATCAGTGAGTCACAGGTTGAGCAGGGGTGGGCCAACGTCCTGACTTTC. Translating it yields CAISESQVEQGWANVLTF.

The chain combines TRBV6-6 with TRBJ1-5; D is uncertain. CDR3 size: 14 residues. V was clipped by 4 bases and J by 5 bases, with 12 bases between them. In germline, CDR1 is MNHNY, CDR2 SVGAGI (reference sequence). The chain's CDR3 is CASSFRHFDQPQHF. In DNA form, the CDR3 reads TGTGCCAGCAGTTTTCGACACTTTGATCAGCCCCAGCATTTT.

The chain is built from TRBV18 and TRBJ2-2; 11 nucleotides align to TRBD1. The germline V gene has CDR1 KGHSH and CDR2 LQKENI. Losses at the gene ends were 4 bases for V and 0 bases for J; bases not matched to a gene: 1. The CDR3 has 16 residues. As DNA, the CDR3 is TGTGCCAGCTCACAGGGACAGGGGGCGAACACCGGGGAGCTGTTTTTT. Encoded protein: CASSQGQGANTGELFF.